The following is a T cell receptor (beta chain) sequence with its context. TCR beta CDR3 sequences were amplified from RNA transcripts. An initial round of RT-PCR targeting the TCR CDR3 relied on the HTBI primer set. TCRdb reprocessed the multiplex PCR reads with MiXCR, giving one entry per CDR3 protein. The sample gives about 560,000 distinct CDR3 sequences, 15% to 18% of which show up once; approximately 7% is in the top ten. The sample is drawn from a study of T cells in Graves' hyperthyroidism and ophthalmopathy. Graves' hyperthyroidism without ophthalmopathy progression within 18 months was termed stable. Per germline, CDR1 MNHEY and CDR2 SMNVEV (reference sequence). There are 15 residues in the CDR3. Trimming took off 3 bases at V and 1 base at J, with 12 bases between the two ends.

This sequence originates from a woman in her twenties or thirties with Graves' hyperthyroidism. Sequencing input: blood. The gene calls are TRBV27 and TRBJ1-1; possible D gene TRBD1, 5 bases. In nucleotides, the CDR3 is TGTGCCAGCAGTTTCTCCCCCGGACAGAACACTGAAGCTTTCTTT. Translated: CASSFSPGQNTEAFF.